Detailed here is one TCR beta chain. Per the original data handling: Amplification of reference gene primers was used by the study to estimate nucleated cell counts. Sequenced by immunoSEQ multiplex PCR; TCRdb stores in-frame clones only, minus some. Clone size and the V and J calls come from that table; the DNA yielded D and trimming. Of about 52,000 clones in the sample, 70% to 90% were seen once. This sample is drawn from a study of blood T cell repertoires in COVID-19. Study background: T cells, B-cell-depleted T cells, or PBMCs provided the cDNA or gDNA that served as material.

The junction had 3 bases not matched to a gene; V was cut back by 4 bases and J by 1 base. The CDR3 sequence is 15 residues long. Germline assignment: CDR1 LGHDT and CDR2 YNNKEL (reference sequence). This sequence was found in a man aged 65 to 79 with acute or convalescent COVID-19. Sequenced: peripheral blood. The J gene is TRBJ2-7, the V gene TRBV3-1 (or the pseudogene TRBV3-2); 11 bases are a match to TRBD2. The CDR3 DNA follows: TGTGCCAGCAGCCCTACTAGCGGGAGTTCCTACGAGCAGTACTTC. Protein sequence: CASSPTSGSSYEQYF.